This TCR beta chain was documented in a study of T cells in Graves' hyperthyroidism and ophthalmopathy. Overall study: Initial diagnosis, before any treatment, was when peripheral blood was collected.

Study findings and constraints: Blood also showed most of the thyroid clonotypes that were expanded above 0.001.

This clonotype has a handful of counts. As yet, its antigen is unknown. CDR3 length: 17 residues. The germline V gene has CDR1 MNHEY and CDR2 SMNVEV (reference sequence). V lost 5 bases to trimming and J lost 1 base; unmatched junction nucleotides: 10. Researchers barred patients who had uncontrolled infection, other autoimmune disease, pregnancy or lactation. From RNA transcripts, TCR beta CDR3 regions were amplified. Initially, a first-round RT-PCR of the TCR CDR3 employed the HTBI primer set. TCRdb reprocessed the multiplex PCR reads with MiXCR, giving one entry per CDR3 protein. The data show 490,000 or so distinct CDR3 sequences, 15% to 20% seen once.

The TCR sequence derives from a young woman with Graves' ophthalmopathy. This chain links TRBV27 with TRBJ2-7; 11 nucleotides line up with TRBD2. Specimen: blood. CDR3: CASSLAGGLGRSYEQYF. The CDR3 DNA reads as TGTGCCAGCAGTCTAGCGGGAGGACTCGGACGATCCTACGAGCAGTACTTC.